Listed here are 9 T cell receptor beta chains from one sample, sequenced in a study of long-term antiretroviral therapy in people with HIV. Running of the v3.0 immunoSEQ assay took place at survey level. Using immunoSEQ multiplex PCR, the repertoire was profiled, and TCRdb retains in-frame clones only, with some absent. This sample has about 24,000 clones, with 65% to 90% found just once. This sample comprised unsorted PBMCs, obtained 1.2 years after starting antiretroviral therapy. The receptor source for this set is a man in his fifties or sixties with HIV.

This chain links TRBV5-5 with TRBJ1-2; D ambiguous. V lost 4 bases to trimming and J lost 5 bases, with 27 bases between them. Germline loops: CDR1 SGHKS, CDR2 YYEKEE (reference sequence). This CDR3 has 18 amino acids. Here the CDR3 reads CASSPDGVTSPVWYGYTF. For the CDR3, the DNA is TGTGCCAGCAGCCCGGACGGGGTAACATCCCCCGTATGGTATGGCTACACCTTC.

V is TRBV19 and J is TRBJ2-6, with 7 bases matching TRBD1. The CDR3 has 16 residues. Germline V CDR1 and CDR2: LNHDA, SQIVND (reference sequence). The trim removed 5 bases at V and 2 bases at J, leaving 6 bases unmatched. CDR3 in amino acids: CASSPRTGAGANVLTF. Written as DNA, the CDR3 is TGTGCCAGTAGTCCGCGGACAGGAGCTGGGGCCAACGTCCTGACTTTC.

The chain links TRBV5-1 to TRBJ1-1, with a weak D call TRBD1 (5 bases). Looked up from germline, CDR1 is SGHRS and CDR2 is YFSETQ. The CDR3 is 14 residues long. With 2 bases removed from V and 0 bases from J, the gap between germline ends came to 8 bases. This chain's CDR3 is CASSFGTVNTEAFF. The CDR3 DNA reads as TGCGCCAGCAGCTTCGGGACGGTGAACACTGAAGCTTTCTTT.

This clone showed up just once. The rearrangement links TRBV30 to TRBJ2-1; no clear D gene. CDR1 and CDR2 from the germline V gene are GTSNPN and SVGIG (reference sequence). The CDR3 length is 15 residues. Trimming stripped 2 bases from V and 0 bases from J, with 11 bases between. The CDR3 region is CAWSPPQSSYNEQFF. Written as DNA, the CDR3 is TGTGCCTGGAGTCCTCCTCAGAGCTCCTACAATGAGCAGTTCTTC.

In nucleotides, the CDR3 is TGTGCCAGCTCACCAGGTTTGACAGATACGCAGTATTTT. It codes for CASSPGLTDTQYF. This chain links TRBV18 with TRBJ2-3; no clear D. This CDR3 is built from 13 residues. In germline, CDR1 is KGHSH, CDR2 LQKENI. Trimming took off 2 bases at V and 3 bases at J, with 6 bases between the two ends.

The V and J genes are TRBV2 and TRBJ1-4, with 8 bases that match TRBD1. Germline loops: CDR1 SNHLY, CDR2 FYNNEI. V gave up 6 bases and J gave up 2 bases; unmatched junction bases: 5. The CDR3 covers 15 residues. The CDR3 loop reads CASRRQGATNEKLFF. CDR3 bases: TGTGCCAGCAGACGCCAGGGGGCTACTAATGAAAAACTGTTTTTT. The full variable domain, rest sourced from reference TRBV2 and TRBJ1-4, is EPEVTQTPSHQVTQMGQEVILRCVPISNHLYFYWYRQILGQKVEFLVSFYNNEISEKSEIFDDQFSVERPDGSNFTLKIRSTKLEDSAMYFCASRRQGATNEKLFFGSGTQLSVL.

The rearrangement uses TRBV19 and TRBJ2-1, with unresolved D. Trimming stripped 3 bases from V and 8 bases from J, with 5 bases between. CDR3 length: 11 amino acids. CDR1 and CDR2 (germline): LNHDA, SQIVND (reference sequence). CDR3 region: CASSIGDEQFF. In DNA form, the CDR3 reads TGTGCCAGTAGTATTGGCGATGAGCAGTTCTTC.

This clone was counted a single time. The chain is built from TRBV28 and TRBJ2-7; either TRBD1 or TRBD2 may supply D (5 bases each). The length of the CDR3 is 15 residues. Germline CDR1 and CDR2: MDHEN and SYDVKM. Trimming took 8 bases from V and 1 from J, leaving 18 bases between them. The CDR3 here is CASRPQGRRSYEQYF. In nucleotides, the CDR3 is TGTGCCAGCCGACCCCAGGGTCGGAGGTCCTACGAGCAGTACTTC.

V gene TRBV28 combines with J gene TRBJ1-1; D gene unclear. Trimming left V 5 bases short and J 11 bases short, with 21 bases between. The CDR3 runs to 14 residues. Looked up from germline, CDR1 is MDHEN and CDR2 is SYDVKM. The CDR3: CASSISGNGNGAFF. The CDR3 coding sequence is TGTGCCAGCAGTATTTCTGGGAACGGTAACGGGGCTTTCTTT.